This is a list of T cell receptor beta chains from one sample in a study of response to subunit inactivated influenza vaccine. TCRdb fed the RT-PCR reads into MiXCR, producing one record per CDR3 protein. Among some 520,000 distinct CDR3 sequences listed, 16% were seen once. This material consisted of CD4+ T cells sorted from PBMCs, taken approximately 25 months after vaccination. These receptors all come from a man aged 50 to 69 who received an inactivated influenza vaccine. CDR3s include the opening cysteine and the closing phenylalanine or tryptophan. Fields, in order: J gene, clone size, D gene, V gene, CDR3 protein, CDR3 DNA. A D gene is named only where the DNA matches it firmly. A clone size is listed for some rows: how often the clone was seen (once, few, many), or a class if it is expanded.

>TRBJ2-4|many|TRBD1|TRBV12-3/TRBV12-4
CASSLRTGGDIQYF
TGTGCCAGCAGTTTACGGACAGGGGGAGACATTCAGTACTTC
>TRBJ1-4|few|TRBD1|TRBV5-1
CASSLNPRGPTNEKLFF
TGCGCCAGCAGCTTGAATCCGAGGGGGCCGACTAATGAAAAACTGTTTTTT
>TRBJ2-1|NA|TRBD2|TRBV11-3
CASSSRTSGNHNEQFF
TGTGCCAGCAGCTCCCGGACTAGCGGGAACCACAATGAGCAGTTCTTC
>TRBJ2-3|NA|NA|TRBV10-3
CAISGGTTDTQYF
TGTGCCATCAGTGGTGGGACCACAGATACGCAGTATTTT
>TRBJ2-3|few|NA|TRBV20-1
CSGGRLTDTQYF
TGCAGTGGAGGAAGACTCACAGATACGCAGTATTTT
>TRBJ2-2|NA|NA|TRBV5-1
CASSETRAGSGELFF
TGCGCCAGCAGCGAAACGCGTGCGGGTAGCGGGGAGCTGTTTTTT
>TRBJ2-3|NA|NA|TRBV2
CASSENTDTQYF
TGTGCCAGCAGTGAAAATACAGATACGCAGTATTTT
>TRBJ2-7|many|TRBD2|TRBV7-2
CASSLEAGGVYEQYF
TGTGCCAGCAGCTTAGAGGCGGGGGGCGTCTACGAGCAGTACTTC
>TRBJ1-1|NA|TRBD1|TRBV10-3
CAITGGGGDTEAFF
TGTGCCATCACCGGAGGGGGCGGGGACACTGAAGCTTTCTTT
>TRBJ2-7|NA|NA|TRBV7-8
CASSPGTSAGEQYF
TGTGCCAGCAGCCCGGGGACATCAGCCGGCGAGCAGTACTTC
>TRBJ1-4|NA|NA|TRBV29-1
CSVDDGVGEKLFF
TGCAGCGTTGATGATGGAGTGGGAGAAAAACTGTTTTTT
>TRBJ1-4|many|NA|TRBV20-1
CSARSAYPEKLFF
TGCAGTGCTAGATCAGCCTATCCTGAAAAACTGTTTTTT
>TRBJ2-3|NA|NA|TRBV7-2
CASSLASVGDTQYF
TGTGCCAGCAGCTTAGCATCCGTGGGAGATACGCAGTATTTT
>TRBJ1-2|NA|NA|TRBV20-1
CSARDGGYNGYTF
TGCAGTGCTAGAGATGGAGGGTATAATGGCTACACCTTC
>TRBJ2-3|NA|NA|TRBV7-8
CASSFGRQSADTQYF
TGTGCCAGCAGCTTCGGGCGTCAAAGTGCAGATACGCAGTATTTT
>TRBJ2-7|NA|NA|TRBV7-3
CASSEGGLSSYEQYF
TGTGCCAGCAGTGAAGGTGGCCTGAGCTCCTACGAGCAGTACTTC
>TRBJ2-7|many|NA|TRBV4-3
CASSQEPGAEQYF
TGCGCCAGCAGCCAAGAGCCAGGGGCCGAGCAGTACTTC
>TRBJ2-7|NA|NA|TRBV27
CASELCRFYEQYF
TGTGCCAGCGAGTTGTGTAGATTCTACGAGCAGTACTTC
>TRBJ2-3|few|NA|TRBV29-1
CSVRTVTEADTQYF
TGCAGCGTAAGGACCGTGACTGAAGCAGATACGCAGTATTTT
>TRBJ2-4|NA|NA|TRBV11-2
CASSRGAEENIQYF
TGTGCCAGCAGCCGAGGGGCTGAGGAAAACATTCAGTACTTC
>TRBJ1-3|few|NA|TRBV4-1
CASSYNQGDSGNTIYF
TGCGCCAGCAGCTACAATCAGGGTGACTCTGGAAACACCATATATTTT
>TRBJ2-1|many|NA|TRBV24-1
CATSDPDSGVGAYNEQFF
TGTGCCACCAGTGATCCAGACTCGGGAGTGGGGGCCTACAATGAGCAGTTCTTC
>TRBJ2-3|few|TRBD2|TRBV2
CASQIAGGLEDTQYF
TGTGCCAGCCAAATAGCGGGGGGGCTCGAAGATACGCAGTATTTT
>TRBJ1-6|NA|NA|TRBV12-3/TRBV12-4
CASSRNVRTLHF
TGTGCCAGCAGCCGCAACGTGAGGACCCTCCACTTT
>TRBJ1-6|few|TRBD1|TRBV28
CASRSKTGGNSPLHF
TGTGCCAGCAGATCTAAGACAGGGGGAAATTCACCCCTCCACTTT
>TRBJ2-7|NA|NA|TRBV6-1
CASSDQTTGYVQYF
TGTGCCAGCAGTGACCAAACGACGGGGTACGTGCAGTACTTC